Sequencing of this T cell receptor beta chain was carried out in a study of Ad26.COV2.S vaccination and SARS-CoV-2 variants. Study-wide background: The COV1001 Ad26.COV2.S trial arm included the donor. Study-level findings and limits: Spike-specific CD8+ and CD4+ T cell responses reportedly showed substantial breadth after vaccination.

The CDR3 spans 16 residues. V was shortened by 5 bases and J by 5 bases, with 19 bases between the two germline ends. CDR1 and CDR2 from the germline V gene are MGHDK and SYGVNS. Indicated treatment: around 19 received Ad26.COV2.S at low or high dose, single or two shots; five or six received placebo; per-sample allocation not given. Sampling occurred on day 63 after the first vaccine or placebo injection. The sample came from a Boston adult aged 18-55 years. Wuhan-strain spike was delivered by a replication-incompetent Ad26 vector. This clone has only one observation. Its antigen is unknown. TCRdb's table, derived via immunoSEQ multiplex PCR, lists solely in-frame clones and lacks some. The sample lists fewer than 500,000 clones, roughly nine tenths occurring once.

The input for sequencing was peripheral blood, taken in a trial of Ad26.COV2.S vaccine versus placebo. The TCR was taken from a person between 18 and 65 years old who received the Ad26.COV2.S COVID-19 vaccine or a placebo. This chain uses TRBV25-1 with TRBJ1-3; D gene unclear. CDR3 nucleotides: TGTGCCAGCAGTTATACCGGGATCCCTTTCCGAAACACCATATATTTT. This sequence encodes CASSYTGIPFRNTIYF.